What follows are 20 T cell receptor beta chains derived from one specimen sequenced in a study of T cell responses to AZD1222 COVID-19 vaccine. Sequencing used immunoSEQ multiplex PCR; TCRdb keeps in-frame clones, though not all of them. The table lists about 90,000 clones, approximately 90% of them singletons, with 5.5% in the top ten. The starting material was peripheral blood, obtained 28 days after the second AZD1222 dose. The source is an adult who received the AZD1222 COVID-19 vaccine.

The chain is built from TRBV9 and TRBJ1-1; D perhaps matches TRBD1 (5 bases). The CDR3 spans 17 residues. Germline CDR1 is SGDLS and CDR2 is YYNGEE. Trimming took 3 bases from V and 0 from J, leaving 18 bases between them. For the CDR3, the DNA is TGTGCCAGCAGCGAGGGGAGAACAGTTCGGATGAACACTGAAGCTTTCTTT. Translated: CASSEGRTVRMNTEAFF.

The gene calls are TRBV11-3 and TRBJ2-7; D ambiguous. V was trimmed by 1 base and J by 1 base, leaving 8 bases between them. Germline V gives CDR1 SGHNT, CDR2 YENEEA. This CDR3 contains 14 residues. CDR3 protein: CASSLGPSSYEQYF. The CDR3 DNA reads TGTGCCAGCAGCTTAGGTCCGAGTTCCTACGAGCAGTACTTC.

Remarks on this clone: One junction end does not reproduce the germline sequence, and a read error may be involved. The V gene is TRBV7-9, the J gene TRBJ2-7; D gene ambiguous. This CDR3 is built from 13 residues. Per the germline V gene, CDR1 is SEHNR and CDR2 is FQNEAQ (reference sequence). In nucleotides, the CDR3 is TGTGCCAGCAGCTTGTCAAGGTCCTCCGAGCAGTACTTC. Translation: CASSLSRSSEQYF.

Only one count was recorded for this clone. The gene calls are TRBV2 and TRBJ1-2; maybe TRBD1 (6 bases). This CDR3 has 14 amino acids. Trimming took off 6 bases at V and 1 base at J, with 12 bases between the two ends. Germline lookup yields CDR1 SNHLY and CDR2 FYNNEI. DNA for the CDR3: TGTGCCAGCAGCCCGACACAGGGTAACTATGGCTACACCTTC. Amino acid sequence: CASSPTQGNYGYTF. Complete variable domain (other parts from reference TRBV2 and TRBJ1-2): EPEVTQTPSHQVTQMGQEVILRCVPISNHLYFYWYRQILGQKVEFLVSFYNNEISEKSEIFDDQFSVERPDGSNFTLKIRSTKLEDSAMYFCASSPTQGNYGYTFGSGTRLTVV.

The CDR3 loop reads CASSGGALTHQPQHF. CDR3 DNA sequence: TGTGCCAGCAGCGGGGGGGCTCTGACCCATCAGCCCCAGCATTTT. V is TRBV27 and J is TRBJ1-5; a possible D gene is TRBD1 (6 bases). The CDR3 covers 15 residues. V was cut by 6 bases and J by 5 bases, with 17 bases left in between. Germline V gene lookup returns CDR1 MNHEY and CDR2 SMNVEV (reference sequence).

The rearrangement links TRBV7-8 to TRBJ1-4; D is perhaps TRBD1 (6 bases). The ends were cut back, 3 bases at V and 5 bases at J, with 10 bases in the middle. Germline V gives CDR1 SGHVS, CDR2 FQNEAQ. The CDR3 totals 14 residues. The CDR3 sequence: CASSLTGLNEKLFF. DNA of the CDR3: TGTGCCAGCAGCTTGACAGGCCTCAATGAAAAACTGTTTTTT.

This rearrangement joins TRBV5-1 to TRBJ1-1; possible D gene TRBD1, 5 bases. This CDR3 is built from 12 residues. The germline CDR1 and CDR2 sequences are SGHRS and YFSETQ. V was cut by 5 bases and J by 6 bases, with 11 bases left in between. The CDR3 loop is CASRTGAAEAFF. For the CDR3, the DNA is TGCGCCAGCAGGACTGGGGCAGCTGAAGCTTTCTTT.

For the CDR3, the DNA is TGTGCCAGCAGTTTTTTCAGGACCGGGGAGCTGTTTTTT. This gives the protein CASSFFRTGELFF. The V call is TRBV12-3 or TRBV12-4, the J call TRBJ2-2, with D hard to call. Trimming left V 3 bases short and J 5 bases short, with 7 bases between. The CDR3 is made up of 13 amino acids.

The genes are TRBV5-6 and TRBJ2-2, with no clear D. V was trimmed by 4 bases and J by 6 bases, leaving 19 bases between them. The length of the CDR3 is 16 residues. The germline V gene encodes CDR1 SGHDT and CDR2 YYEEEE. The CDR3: CASSLRLVIEAGELFF. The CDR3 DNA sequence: TGTGCCAGCAGCCTACGCCTAGTGATTGAGGCCGGGGAGCTGTTTTTT. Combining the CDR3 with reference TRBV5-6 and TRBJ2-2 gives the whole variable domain DAGVTQSPTHLIKTRGQQVTLRCSPKSGHDTVSWYQQALGQGPQFIFQYYEEEERQRGNFPDRFSGHQFPNYSSELNVNALLLGDSALYLCASSLRLVIEAGELFFGEGSRLTVL.

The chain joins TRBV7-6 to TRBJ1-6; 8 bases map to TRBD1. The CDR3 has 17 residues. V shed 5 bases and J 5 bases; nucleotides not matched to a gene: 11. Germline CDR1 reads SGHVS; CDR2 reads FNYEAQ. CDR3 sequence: CASSRTGSRRDNSPLHF. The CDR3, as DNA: TGTGCCAGCAGCCGGACAGGGAGTAGAAGGGATAATTCACCCCTCCACTTT.

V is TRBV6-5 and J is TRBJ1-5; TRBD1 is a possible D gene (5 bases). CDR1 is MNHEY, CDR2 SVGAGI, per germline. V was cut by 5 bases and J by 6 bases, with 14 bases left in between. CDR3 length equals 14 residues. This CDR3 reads CASSPYTGRQPQHF. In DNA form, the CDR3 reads TGTGCCAGCAGTCCCTACACGGGGCGTCAGCCCCAGCATTTT.

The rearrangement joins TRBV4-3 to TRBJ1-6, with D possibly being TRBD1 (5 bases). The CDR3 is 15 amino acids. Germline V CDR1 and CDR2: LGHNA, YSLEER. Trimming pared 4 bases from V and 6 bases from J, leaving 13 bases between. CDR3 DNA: TGCGCCAGCAGCCTGCATCGACAGCTTAATTCACCCCTCCACTTT. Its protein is CASSLHRQLNSPLHF.

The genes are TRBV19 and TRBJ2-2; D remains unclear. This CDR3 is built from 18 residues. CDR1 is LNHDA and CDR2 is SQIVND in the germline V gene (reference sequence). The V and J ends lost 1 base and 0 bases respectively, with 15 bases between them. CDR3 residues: CASSIGRWQEPNTGELFF. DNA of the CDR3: TGTGCCAGTAGTATAGGTCGGTGGCAGGAGCCGAACACCGGGGAGCTGTTTTTT.

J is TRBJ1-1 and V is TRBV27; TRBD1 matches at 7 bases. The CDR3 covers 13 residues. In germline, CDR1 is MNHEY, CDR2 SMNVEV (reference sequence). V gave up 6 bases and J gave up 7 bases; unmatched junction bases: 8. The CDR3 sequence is CASREQGLGEAFF. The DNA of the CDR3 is TGTGCCAGCAGAGAACAGGGGTTGGGTGAAGCTTTCTTT.

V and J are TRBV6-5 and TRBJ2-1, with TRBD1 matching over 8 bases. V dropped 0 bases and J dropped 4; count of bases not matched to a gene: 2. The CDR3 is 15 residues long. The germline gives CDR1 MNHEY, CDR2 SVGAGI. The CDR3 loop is CASSYSTGEYNEQFF. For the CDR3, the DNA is TGTGCCAGCAGTTACTCGACAGGGGAGTACAATGAGCAGTTCTTC.

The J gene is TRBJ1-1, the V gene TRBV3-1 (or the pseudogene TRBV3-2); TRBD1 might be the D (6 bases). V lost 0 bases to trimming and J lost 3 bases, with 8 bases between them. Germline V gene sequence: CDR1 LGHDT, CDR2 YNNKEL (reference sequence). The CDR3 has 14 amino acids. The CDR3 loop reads CASSQEGGYTEAFF. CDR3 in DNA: TGTGCCAGCAGCCAAGAAGGGGGGTACACTGAAGCTTTCTTT.

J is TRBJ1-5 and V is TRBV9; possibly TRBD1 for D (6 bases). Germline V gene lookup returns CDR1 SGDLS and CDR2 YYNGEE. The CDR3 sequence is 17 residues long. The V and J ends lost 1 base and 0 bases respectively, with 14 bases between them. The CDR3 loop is CASSVKDRPYSNQPQHF. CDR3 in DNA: TGTGCCAGCAGCGTAAAGGACAGACCGTATAGCAATCAGCCCCAGCATTTT.

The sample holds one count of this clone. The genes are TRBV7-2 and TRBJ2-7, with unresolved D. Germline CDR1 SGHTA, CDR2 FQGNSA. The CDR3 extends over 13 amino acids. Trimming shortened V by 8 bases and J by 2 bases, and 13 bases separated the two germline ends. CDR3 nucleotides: TGTGCCAGCCCATGTTACCGTACCTACGAGCAGTACTTC. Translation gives CASPCYRTYEQYF.

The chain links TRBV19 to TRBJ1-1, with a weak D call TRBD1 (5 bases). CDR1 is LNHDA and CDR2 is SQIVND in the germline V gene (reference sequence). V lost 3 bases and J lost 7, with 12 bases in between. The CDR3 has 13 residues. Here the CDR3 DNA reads TGTGCCAGTAGTATTTCTCAGGGAGGTGAAGCTTTCTTT. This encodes CASSISQGGEAFF.

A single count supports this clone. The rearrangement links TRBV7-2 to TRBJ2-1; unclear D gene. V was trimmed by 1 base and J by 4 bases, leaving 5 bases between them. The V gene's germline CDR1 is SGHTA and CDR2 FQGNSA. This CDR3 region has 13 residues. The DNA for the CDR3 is TGTGCCAGCAGCTTAGGACTGTACAATGAGCAGTTCTTC. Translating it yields CASSLGLYNEQFF.